These 23 T cell receptor beta chains were all obtained from the same sample, sequenced in a study of T cells in Graves' hyperthyroidism and ophthalmopathy. From RNA transcripts, TCR beta CDR3 regions were amplified. Primed by the HTBI set, a first-round RT-PCR was run on the TCR CDR3. TCRdb reanalysed the multiplex PCR reads using MiXCR and keeps one entry per CDR3 protein. This table has about 360,000 distinct CDR3 sequences, approximately 13% appearing once. Specimen: blood. The receptors were gathered from a woman aged 18-30 years with Graves' hyperthyroidism.

This clonotype was recorded many times. The chain uses TRBV29-1 and TRBJ1-1; 8 positions match TRBD1. J was trimmed by 2 bases and V by 7 bases; bases with no gene match: 9. Germline V CDR1 and CDR2: SQVTM, ANQGSEA. The CDR3 length is 14 residues. The CDR3 DNA reads TGCAGCGCACCAACACAGGGGGTCAACACTGAAGCTTTCTTT. It translates to CSAPTQGVNTEAFF. The full variable domain, in which reference TRBV29-1 and TRBJ1-1 provide the parts outside the CDR3, is SAVISQKPSRDICQRGTSLTIQCQVDSQVTMMFWYRQQPGQSLTLIATANQGSEATYESGFVIDKFPISRPNLTFSTLTVSNMSPEDSSIYLCSAPTQGVNTEAFFGQGTRLTVV.

This clonotype was found many times. The chain has TRBV20-1 and TRBJ1-1; a possible D gene is TRBD1 (6 bases). This CDR3 comprises 15 residues. The V end lost 6 bases, the J end lost 1 base, and 18 bases lay between the germline ends. CDR1 DFQATT and CDR2 SNEGSKA come from the germline V gene (reference sequence). The CDR3 loop reads CSAKDSRGKNTEAFF. CDR3 bases: TGCAGTGCCAAAGACTCCAGGGGCAAGAACACTGAAGCTTTCTTT.

There are many counts of this clonotype. J is TRBJ2-1 and V is TRBV20-1; a possible D gene is TRBD2 (7 bases). The CDR3 is 14 residues long. In germline, CDR1 is DFQATT, CDR2 SNEGSKA (reference sequence). Trimming took 1 base from V and 9 from J, leaving 16 bases between them. This CDR3 is CSARVGGPSGEQFF. The DNA of the CDR3 is TGCAGTGCTAGAGTGGGGGGGCCATCGGGTGAGCAGTTCTTC.

This clonotype was seen at least ten times. The chain joins TRBV27 to TRBJ1-6; D remains ambiguous. Trimming took 6 bases from V and 7 from J, leaving 16 bases between them. The CDR3 length is 15 residues. Looked up from germline, CDR1 is MNHEY and CDR2 is SMNVEV (reference sequence). The CDR3 loop reads CASSPHGAVNSPLHF. In DNA form, the CDR3 reads TGTGCCAGCAGCCCACACGGCGCAGTGAATTCACCCCTCCACTTT.

This clonotype was seen many times. This chain connects TRBV7-2 to TRBJ2-7; D call uncertain. V was pared by 5 bases and J by 6 bases, with 8 bases between. The V gene's germline CDR1 is SGHTA and CDR2 FQGNSA. There are 11 residues in the CDR3. CDR3 DNA sequence: TGTGCCAGCAGCCCGTGGGGCGAGCAGTACTTC. Protein sequence: CASSPWGEQYF.

This clonotype was counted ten times or more. The rearrangement links TRBV20-1 to TRBJ2-1; 11 bases are shared with TRBD1. The CDR3 totals 14 residues. V dropped 6 bases and J dropped 6; count of bases not matched to a gene: 7. The V gene's germline CDR1 is DFQATT and CDR2 SNEGSKA (reference sequence). CDR3 sequence (DNA): TGCAGTGCGCGGGACAGGGGGGACCGCAATGAGCAGTTCTTC. It codes for CSARDRGDRNEQFF.

There are many counts of this clonotype. In DNA form, the CDR3 reads TGCGCCAGCAGCCAAGAAATGAATCGACCCCTCTCTGGAAACACCATATATTTT. Translating gives CASSQEMNRPLSGNTIYF. The rearrangement joins TRBV4-1 to TRBJ1-3; unclear D gene. V lost 0 bases, J lost 0 bases, and 15 bases lay in between. Germline CDR1 is MGHRA and CDR2 is YSYEKL. CDR3 length equals 18 residues.

This clonotype was detected a few times. A much larger clone is a single base away; this may be a read error. This chain connects TRBV12-3 or TRBV12-4 to TRBJ1-6, with TRBD1 as a possible D gene (5 bases). The CDR3 length is 18 residues. Trimming took off 5 bases at V and 8 bases at J, with 25 bases between the two ends. CDR3 residues: CASSRLLPGKKGYSPLHF. The CDR3 bases are TGTGCCAGCAGTCGCTTGTTACCAGGGAAGAAGGGGTATTCACCCCTCCACTTT.

This clonotype was picked up many times. The chain carries TRBV18 and TRBJ1-2; D remains ambiguous. This CDR3 has 15 residues. Germline assignment: CDR1 KGHSH and CDR2 LQKENI. V lost 2 bases, J lost 0 bases, and 10 bases lay in between. The CDR3 reads CASSPRQITNYGYTF. CDR3 nucleotides: TGTGCCAGCTCACCAAGGCAGATTACTAACTATGGCTACACCTTC.

This clonotype has only a few counts. The chain carries TRBV20-1 and TRBJ1-1; D is possibly TRBD1 (5 bases). CDR3 length: 12 residues. Germline values: CDR1 DFQATT, CDR2 SNEGSKA (reference sequence). The V end was cut by 1 base, the J end by 6 bases, with 9 bases between. The CDR3 loop is CSARGGGAEAFF. DNA for the CDR3: TGCAGTGCTAGAGGGGGGGGGGCTGAAGCTTTCTTT.

The chain uses TRBV27 and TRBJ2-5; 8 positions match TRBD2. The ends lost 4 bases at V and 11 bases at J; junction bases unmatched: 3. CDR1 MNHEY and CDR2 SMNVEV come from the germline V gene (reference sequence). The CDR3 has 11 amino acids. CDR3 sequence: CASSSGTSQYF. The CDR3 DNA reads TGTGCCAGCAGTTCCGGGACTAGTCAGTACTTC.

This clonotype has only a few counts. The chain couples TRBV4-1 to TRBJ1-6; D is ambiguous. The ends were cut back, 2 bases at V and 3 bases at J, with 2 bases in the middle. Germline lookup yields CDR1 MGHRA and CDR2 YSYEKL. The CDR3 loop spans 13 amino acids. The CDR3 nucleotides are TGCGCCAGCAGCCAACACTATAATTCACCCCTCCACTTT. Translation: CASSQHYNSPLHF.

This clonotype appeared many times. The V call is TRBV5-1, the J call TRBJ2-2; D is uncertain. Germline V gives CDR1 SGHRS, CDR2 YFSETQ. Trimming removed 7 bases from V and 4 bases from J, with 11 bases in between. The CDR3 extends over 13 amino acids. CDR3 sequence reads: CASGNKGTGELFF. In nucleotides, the CDR3 is TGCGCCAGCGGTAATAAAGGCACCGGGGAGCTGTTTTTT.

Concerning this clonotype: This may be a read error: a much more frequent sequence differs by one nucleotide. This chain joins TRBV7-2 and TRBJ1-5; unclear D gene. Trimming left V 0 bases short and J 3 bases short, with 9 bases between. In germline, CDR1 is SGHTA, CDR2 FQGNSA. The CDR3 is 15 residues long. CDR3 region: CASSLAGWPNQPQHF. The CDR3 DNA follows: TGTGCCAGCAGCTTAGCCGGGTGGCCCAATCAGCCCCAGCATTTT.

This clonotype was seen ten or more times. The V call is TRBV12-3 or TRBV12-4, the J call TRBJ2-6; a weak D match, TRBD2 (6 bases). The CDR3 totals 16 residues. V was cut by 11 bases and J by 4 bases, with 21 bases left in between. For the CDR3, the DNA is TGTGCCGGAGGGCGCCGACGAAGCTCAGGGGCCAACGTCCTGACTTTC. Its protein is CAGGRRRSSGANVLTF.

This clonotype was observed at least ten times. This chain joins TRBV6-2 or TRBV6-3 and TRBJ1-1; 8 nucleotides align to TRBD1. Trimming took 2 bases from V and 6 from J; bases not matched to a gene: 2. Germline CDR1 and CDR2: MNHEY and SVGEGT. There are 13 residues in the CDR3. CDR3 bases: TGTGCCAGCAGTTACCTGGACAGGGCTGAAGCTTTCTTT. It specifies CASSYLDRAEAFF.

This clonotype was detected many times. The chain links TRBV20-1 to TRBJ2-5, with D possibly matching TRBD1 (6 bases). The ends were cut back, 4 bases at V and 5 bases at J, with 17 bases in the middle. The CDR3 extends over 14 amino acids. Germline CDR1 is DFQATT and CDR2 is SNEGSKA (reference sequence). Here the CDR3 DNA reads TGCAGTGCTAATACCCGGGACACTGCGGAGACCCAGTACTTC. Its translation is CSANTRDTAETQYF.

The chain links TRBV7-8 to TRBJ2-1, with TRBD2 matching over 15 bases. The CDR3 sequence is 15 residues long. The germline V gene has CDR1 SGHVS and CDR2 FQNEAQ. V shed 4 bases and J 10 bases; nucleotides not matched to a gene: 5. The chain's CDR3 is CASSSSGLAGGEQFF. The CDR3 DNA sequence: TGTGCCAGCAGCTCCTCCGGACTAGCGGGAGGGGAGCAGTTCTTC.

This clonotype occurred a few times. The V call is TRBV19, the J call TRBJ2-2; the match to TRBD1 covers 11 bases. CDR3 length: 15 residues. With 9 bases clipped from V and 4 bases from J, the junction kept 7 bases outside the gene matches. The germline CDR1 and CDR2 sequences are LNHDA and SQIVND (reference sequence). For the CDR3, the DNA is TGTGCCAGCCGGGACAGGGGGTCAGGCACCGGGGAGCTGTTTTTT. Translating gives CASRDRGSGTGELFF.

This clonotype was counted at least ten times. The CDR3 loop is CASSSSHGLAPSTDTQYF. CDR3 DNA: TGTGCCAGCAGCTCATCTCACGGACTAGCGCCTAGCACAGATACGCAGTATTTT. J is TRBJ2-3 and V is TRBV7-9; 9 nucleotides match TRBD2. This CDR3 spans 18 amino acids. V was clipped by 4 bases and J by 0 bases; unmatched bases: 11. CDR1 SEHNR and CDR2 FQNEAQ come from the germline V gene (reference sequence).

This clonotype was recorded at least ten times. The chain is built from TRBV12-3 or TRBV12-4 and TRBJ1-6; D gene unclear. There are 15 residues in the CDR3. V was pared by 4 bases and J by 9 bases, with 16 bases between. For the CDR3, the DNA is TGTGCCAGCAGTTACAGCGGGGATCCGGGTTCACCCCTCCACTTT. This translates into CASSYSGDPGSPLHF.

Concerning this clonotype: A much larger clone sits a single nucleotide away, making a read error possible. The DNA for the CDR3 is TGTGCCAGTAGTATACAGGGGGCCGGGAGCAATCAGCCCCAGCATTTT. It yields the protein CASSIQGAGSNQPQHF. The chain employs TRBV19 and TRBJ1-5; 8 positions agree with TRBD1. Looked up from germline, CDR1 is LNHDA and CDR2 is SQIVND (reference sequence). The trim removed 2 bases at V and 1 base at J, leaving 4 bases unmatched. This CDR3 spans 16 amino acids.

This clonotype has at least ten counts. The J gene is TRBJ2-2, the V gene TRBV3-1; D perhaps matches TRBD1 (5 bases). This CDR3 has 16 residues. The V gene's germline CDR1 is LGHDT and CDR2 YNNKEL (reference sequence). Trimming removed 0 bases at V and 6 bases at J, with 14 bases between. CDR3 coding DNA: TGTGCCAGCAGCCAAGATACCTCCCCAGGGCCCGGGGAGCTGTTTTTT. Translated, it gives CASSQDTSPGPGELFF.